This T cell receptor (beta chain) derives from a study of blood T cell repertoires in COVID-19. This CDR3 is 13 amino acids long. V gave up 3 bases and J gave up 6 bases, with 9 bases separating them. Germline CDR1 reads LNHDA; CDR2 reads SQIVND (reference sequence). This clone has a single count. In the source study's methods: Reference gene primer amplification gave estimated nucleated cell counts. Using immunoSEQ multiplex PCR, the repertoire was profiled, and TCRdb retains in-frame clones only, with some absent. V and J calls and clone size follow that table, whereas D and trimming were derived from the DNA. The sample contains 130,000 or so clones, roughly 90% of which appear only once.

The chain employs TRBV19 and TRBJ2-1; TRBD2 might be the D (6 bases). Sequenced input: peripheral blood. The origin of this receptor is a human donor with COVID-19, enrolled during active disease. The donor label of this sample is uncertain. CDR3 bases: TGTGCCAGTAGTATTAGCGGCTCCAATGAGCAGTTCTTC. Encoded protein: CASSISGSNEQFF.